This TCR beta chain emerged from a study of response to subunit inactivated influenza vaccine (dated by TCRdb to the late 2010s). Regarding the research as a whole: Deep quantitative profiling of the T cell receptor repertoire was used in the study to follow responses to a trivalent subunit inactivated influenza vaccine.

The CDR3 goes from the cysteine to the phenylalanine over 14 residues. CDR3 DNA is the only sequence kept; it has 42 bases, read in frame from the first base. V drops 8 bases and J drops 0 bases, leaving 11 bases in between. The germline V gene (reference sequence) sets CDR1 to LNHDA and CDR2 to SQIVND. Points the paper makes about the study in general: The authors proposed that each seasonal influenza vaccination may bring in only a limited number of new T cells.

As concerns this clonotype: The antigen it binds to is not known. Qualities for individual bases were not recorded, and no much larger clone is one base off.

Library creation used RT-PCR. These reads were obtained on an Illumina HiSeq 2500. TCRdb cleaned the public reads at Q25 with fastp, built clones with MiXCR and kept in-frame beta chains. Rows matching on CDR3 protein sequence are summarized as one entry with the most common DNA and genes. Recorded for this sample are about 610,000 distinct CDR3 sequences; 14% of them occurred a single time. The ten biggest clones cover approximately 10% of the sample. The specimen comprised PBMCs from blood, sampled about 13 days after vaccination. Recombination joined TRBV19 with TRBJ1-3; a tentative D call is TRBD1 (5 bases match). The TCR comes from a man in his fifties or sixties who received an inactivated influenza vaccine. Donor details come from another sample of the same person, matched by shared clones. The CDR3 amino acid sequence is: CASSRVASGNTIYF. The DNA reads as follows: TGTGCCAGTTCCAGGGTGGCCTCTGGAAACACCATATATTTT.